Listed below are T cell receptor beta chains from one sample, sequenced in a study of blood T cell repertoires in COVID-19. Profiled with immunoSEQ multiplex PCR; TCRdb holds only in-frame clones, not every one. The sample holds under 65,000 clones, around 91% seen once. The material sequenced was peripheral blood. All receptors derive from a human donor in a cohort sampled during active COVID-19. Each CDR3 is given with its conserved first and last residue. Fields, in order: V gene, CDR3 protein.

v_call: TRBV5-4; cdr3_aa: CASSSNRNTEAFF
v_call: TRBV2; cdr3_aa: CASSWGQGPDTQYF
v_call: TRBV5-1; cdr3_aa: CASSFAGEDGYTF
v_call: TRBV9; cdr3_aa: CASSVGPGTGETQYF
v_call: TRBV9; cdr3_aa: CASSVGPTTNEKLFF
v_call: TRBV28; cdr3_aa: CASSLTQDYGAEAFF
v_call: TRBV5-1; cdr3_aa: CASSLNNEQYF
v_call: TRBV12-3/TRBV12-4; cdr3_aa: CATTQGLRLLYF
v_call: TRBV5-4; cdr3_aa: CASSLWTSGSYEQFF
v_call: TRBV5-1; cdr3_aa: CASSLPEGGSIYGYTF
v_call: TRBV24-1; cdr3_aa: CATSDFRGPHTDTQYF
v_call: TRBV3-1/TRBV3-2; cdr3_aa: CASGPGGTDTQYF
v_call: TRBV27; cdr3_aa: CASSISLANTEAFF